The 2 T cell receptor beta chains reported below all come from one sample, sequenced in a study of blood T cell repertoires in COVID-19. Clones were sequenced by immunoSEQ multiplex PCR, and TCRdb holds only the in-frame ones, with some missing. The data contain fewer than 45,000 clones, roughly 89% of them singletons. The sequenced sample was peripheral blood. These receptors originate from a man aged 60-69 years with active or convalescent COVID-19.

The V gene is TRBV5-1, the J gene TRBJ2-3; 13 nucleotides align to TRBD2. V was clipped by 4 bases and J by 1 base; unmatched bases: 3. This CDR3 region has 16 residues. Per the germline V gene, CDR1 is SGHRS and CDR2 is YFSETQ. The CDR3 DNA sequence: TGCGCCAGCAGCGCAGGACTAGCGGGAGGCACAGATACGCAGTATTTT. Its protein product is CASSAGLAGGTDTQYF.

CDR3 amino acids: CASSETGTTYNEQFF. Here the CDR3 DNA reads TGTGCCAGCAGTGAAACAGGGACTACCTACAATGAGCAGTTCTTC. The genes are TRBV2 and TRBJ2-1; D possibly corresponds to TRBD2 (7 bases). This CDR3 contains 15 residues. CDR1 and CDR2 from the germline V gene are SNHLY and FYNNEI. The V and J ends lost 2 bases and 2 bases respectively, with 10 bases between them.